The present T cell receptor (beta chain) was sequenced within a study of CD8+ T cells in alopecia areata. Looking at the study overall: Skin from approximately 6-12-month-old C3H/HeJ graft donors with spontaneous alopecia went to approximately 7-11-week-old female C3H/HeJ mice.

CD4, CD8alpha, NKG2D, NKG2ACE and other markers were used to sort pooled cutaneous lymph node cells. In its sample, this clone was seen a few times. What it binds is unknown. Gene names are the mouse ones. The CDR3 end lies 4 residues beyond the end of the read and is filled in from the germline J gene. RNA extraction was followed by reverse transcription into cDNA, which acted as the sequencing template. Here immunoSEQ multiplex PCR was the method, and the copy in TCRdb shows in-frame clones only, minus some. The sample has 200,000 to 300,000 clones, none seen only once. Study findings and constraints: Relative to mice, TCR sharing across patients was less clear, a difference possibly HLA-related. Normal skin's resident alphabeta T cells are sequenced alongside lesional scalp T cells.

V gave up 3 bases and J gave up 2 bases; unmatched junction bases: 5. The germline CDR1 and CDR2 sequences are NSHNY and SYGAGN. CDR3 length: 16 amino acids. Sequencing used CD4+ T cells sorted from a lymph node. The sequence came from a C3H/HeJ mouse with alopecia areata. The mouse line has the MHC haplotype H2-k. The chain has TRBV13-1 and TRBJ2-4, with TRBD2 matching 11 bases. CDR3 DNA (partial): TGTGCCAGCAGTGCCCCGGGACTGGGGGTTCAAAAC. It is translated as CASSAPGLGVQN. The CDR3 in full is CASSAPGLGVQNTLYF.